This T cell receptor (beta chain) was sequenced in a study of blood T cells in healthy people across ages. Background on the study: Every two T cells gave about one barcoded beta molecule via template switching. General study points: In the absence of known donor CMV status, changes in expanded clonotypes were possibly confounded.

A second about 6 to 12 cycle PCR used barcoded and J-beta primers. Every molecule of cDNA carried a tag from a template-switch adaptor with 12 random nucleotides. TCRdb re-analysed the 5' RACE reads in MiXCR, keeping a single row per CDR3 protein. The sample records about 1.7 million distinct CDR3 sequences, 28% being singletons. This clonotype was seen many times. What it binds is unknown. The V end was cut by 6 bases, the J end by 1 base, with 31 bases between. Germline V gives CDR1 SQVTM, CDR2 ANQGSEA. This CDR3 is 20 amino acids long. Sequenced input: blood. The J gene is TRBJ2-1, the V gene TRBV29-1; D is perhaps TRBD1 or TRBD2 (5 bases each). The TCR sequence derives from a woman aged 25-40 years in good health. CDR3 nucleotide sequence: TGCAGCGTCCAATTAGGCCGGGACCCCCGTACCGCCTTTTCCTACAATGAGCAGTTCTTC. This codes for CSVQLGRDPRTAFSYNEQFF.